This TCR beta chain comes out of a study of blood T cell repertoires in COVID-19 (dated by TCRdb to 2018 to 2021). About the study as a whole: The collaborator samples originated in the United States, Italy and Spain and spanned the acute and convalescent phases of COVID-19. The material from the prospective study consisted of cDNA or gDNA derived from T cells, B-cell-depleted T cells, or PBMCs. Deeply sampled blood TCRbeta repertoires from subjects exposed to, actively infected with, or recovered from COVID-19 were included in the dataset. A freely available public database, intended as a resource for researchers studying the immune response to SARS-CoV-2, is where the repertoires were released. Samples were obtained from the ongoing ImmuneRACE study (first 160 participants) and from about 1,300 subjects provided by 6 global collaborators. The sample metadata nearly always contained a de-identified subject ID, COVID-19 status, age in years and sex. Where available, HLA class I and class II types were obtained from metadata supplied by the sample provider rather than from assay-based typing. Study-level results and caveats: The amount of clinical and demographic metadata varied by source and participant and was provided uncurated.

TCRbeta CDR3 regions were amplified from genomic DNA using the immunoSEQ Assay, a bias-controlled multiplex PCR. Under the source paper's analysis protocol: The number of nucleated cells in each sample was estimated by amplification of reference gene primers within the assay. To quantify the absolute abundance of each unique TCRbeta CDR3 rearrangement, sequence reads were collapsed and filtered. For each sample, productive Simpson clonality was calculated as the square root of Simpson's diversity index across productive rearrangements. Entries here come from immuneACCESS through TCRdb and include only in-frame sequences with V and J called. Some clones fail to appear in such tables; in the studies checked, an unresolved V gene covers under half of the shortfall, and the cause of the remainder is unknown. V, J and clone size are taken as reported in that table, and D and trimming were inferred from the DNA itself. The table for this sample lists 200,000 to 300,000 clones; around nine tenths of them were counted only once. Under 3% of the sample belongs to the ten largest clones.

Participants in the prospective study were aged roughly 18 to 100 years, lived in about two dozen United States geographic areas, and enrolled through a virtual design. In the prospective study, cohorts were assigned on the basis of participant-reported clinical history obtained from a screening survey and a study questionnaire. ImmuneRACE Cohort 3 recovered participants were defined by two consecutive negative NP/OP PCR tests, healthcare professional clearance, or symptom resolution. Mobile phlebotomists in the prospective study collected whole blood, serum and a nasopharyngeal or oropharyngeal swab from every participant. Participants in the prospective study had the option to provide additional blood draws and questionnaires over a roughly two-month period. Blood samples from the prospective study were shipped frozen or at room temperature prior to DNA extraction. About this clone itself: No cognate antigen has been identified for it. No base quality information exists; no much larger clone differs at one position.

In the germline V gene (reference sequence), CDR1 corresponds to LGHDT and CDR2 to YNNKEL. Its CDR3 holds 12 amino acids, cysteine through phenylalanine. Just CDR3 DNA is preserved here, 36 bases in frame from base 1. V sheds 1 base and J sheds 6 bases, leaving 7 bases between their ends. Sequencing was carried out using PBMCs or T cells enriched from blood (not recorded which). This TCR derives from a young woman who had recovered from COVID-19. This receptor chain uses TRBV3-1 (or the pseudogene TRBV3-2) and TRBJ2-7, with an unclear D gene assignment. CDR3 loop: CASSQALGEQYF. The DNA sequence is TGTGCCAGCAGCCAAGCTCTAGGCGAGCAGTACTTC.